This TCR beta chain originates from a study of cytomegalovirus exposure and HLA in healthy donors. Looking at the study overall: Roughly 180 million T cells yielded 120 million or so unique TCR beta sequences, as an earlier analysis found.

Study-wide findings and caveats: TCR beta chain V- and J-gene trimming was linked, in a later analysis, to a missense variant in DCLRE1C. Usually a TCR sequence was rare, but some public TCRs were found in many donors. It was assumed in the presence/absence analyses that sequencing depth was roughly uniform across donors.

The table lists this clone with a count of one. What it binds is unknown. A multiplex PCR was run with 60 Vbeta primers and 13 Jbeta primers. Data came from immunoSEQ multiplex PCR; TCRdb stores just in-frame clones and leaves some out. The sample shows approximately 180,000 clones, around 90% of them seen only once. The trim removed 7 bases at V and 6 bases at J, leaving 8 bases unmatched. CDR1 is SQVTM, CDR2 ANQGSEA, per germline. The CDR3 runs 13 residues. This TCR was sampled from a young woman in good health and CMV-seronegative. Sequencing was carried out using PBMCs. The V gene is TRBV29-1, the J gene TRBJ2-4; TRBD1 agrees at 8 bases. CDR3 bases: TGCAGCGGCAGGGGGCTGGGCACAAACATTCAGTACTTC. The encoded protein is CSGRGLGTNIQYF.